Described below is a single TCR beta chain sequence and its context. This sample was taken from a study of shared clonotypes between healthy human individuals. Using immunoSEQ multiplex PCR, the repertoire was profiled, and TCRdb retains in-frame clones only, with some absent. The sample yields approximately 1,500,000 clones, around 97% seen once. The CDR3 consists of 18 residues. J was trimmed by 1 base and V by 5 bases; bases with no gene match: 11. Germline lookup yields CDR1 ENHRY and CDR2 SYGVKD. The sequence was obtained from a man aged 25 to 40 in good health. Material for sequencing was naive CD4+ T cells sorted from blood. Subset given: CD45RA+ positively selected. The V and J genes are TRBV10-3 and TRBJ2-6, with 7 bases aligning to TRBD1. The chain's CDR3 is CAISTNPGQRSGANVLTF. The CDR3 DNA follows: TGTGCCATCAGTACGAATCCGGGACAGCGTTCTGGGGCCAACGTCCTGACTTTC.